This T cell receptor (beta chain) was retrieved from a study of cytomegalovirus exposure and HLA in healthy donors. General study points: For most TCR beta V segments, an earlier analysis put the productive rate at about 87% or about 30% of the time.

A word on this clone: No antigen is known for it.

The PCR made use of 60 Vbeta and 13 Jbeta primers. Libraries were prepared by immunoSEQ multiplex PCR; TCRdb keeps only in-frame clonotypes and omits some of them. Among 120,000 to 150,000 clones listed, roughly 74% were seen once. CDR1 is MGHRA and CDR2 is YSYEKL in the germline V gene. The CDR3 has 17 amino acids. V was cut by 1 base and J by 0 bases, with 16 bases left in between. The sample was PBMCs. This clonotype was sampled from a middle-aged woman in good health and CMV-seropositive. The genes are TRBV4-1 and TRBJ2-7; a weak D match, TRBD2 (6 bases). This chain's CDR3 is CASSQVLEGGFSYEQYF. The CDR3 DNA follows: TGCGCCAGCAGCCAAGTACTAGAGGGAGGTTTCTCCTACGAGCAGTACTTC.